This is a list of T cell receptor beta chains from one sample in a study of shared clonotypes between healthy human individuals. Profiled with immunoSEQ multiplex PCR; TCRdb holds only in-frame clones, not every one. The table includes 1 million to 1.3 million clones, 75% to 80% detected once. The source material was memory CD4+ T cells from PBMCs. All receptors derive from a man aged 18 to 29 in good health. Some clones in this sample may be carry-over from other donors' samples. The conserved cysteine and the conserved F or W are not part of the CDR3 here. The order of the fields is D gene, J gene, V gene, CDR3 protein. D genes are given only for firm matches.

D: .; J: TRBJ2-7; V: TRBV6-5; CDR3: ASSYSPQGGYEQY
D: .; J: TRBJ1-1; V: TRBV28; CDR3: ASTPAGSAMNTEAF
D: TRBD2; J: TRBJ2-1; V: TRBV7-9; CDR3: ASSSGLAGGLYNEQF
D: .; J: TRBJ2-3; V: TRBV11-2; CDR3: ASSLVTGTDTQY
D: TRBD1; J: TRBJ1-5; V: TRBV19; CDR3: ASSMGQAPNQPQH
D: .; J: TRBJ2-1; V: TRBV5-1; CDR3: ASSLVHGSYNEQF
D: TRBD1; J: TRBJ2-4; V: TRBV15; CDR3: ATSRVVTGGRPWAKNIQY
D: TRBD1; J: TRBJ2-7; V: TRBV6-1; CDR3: ASRYQGAAYEQY
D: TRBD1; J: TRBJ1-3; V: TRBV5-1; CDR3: ASSQGQSLSGNTIY
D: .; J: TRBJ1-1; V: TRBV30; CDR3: AWHRRGLNTEAF
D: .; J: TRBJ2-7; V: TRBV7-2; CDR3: ASSPGSGEQY
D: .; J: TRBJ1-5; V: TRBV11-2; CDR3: ASSDDSQPQH
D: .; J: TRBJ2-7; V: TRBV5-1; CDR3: ASSLYDGRVGEQY
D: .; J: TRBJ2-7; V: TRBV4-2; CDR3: ASSQAGQRSYEQY
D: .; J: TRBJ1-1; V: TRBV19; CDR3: ASSRGPLNTEAF
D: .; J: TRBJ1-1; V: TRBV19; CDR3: ASSHRATEAF
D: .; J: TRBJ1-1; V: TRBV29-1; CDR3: SVVRKLNTEAF
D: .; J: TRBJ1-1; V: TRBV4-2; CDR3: ASSQDLTVSAF
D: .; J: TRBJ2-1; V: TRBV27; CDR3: ANDQLPHEQF
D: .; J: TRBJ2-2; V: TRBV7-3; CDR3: ATSPGNTGELF
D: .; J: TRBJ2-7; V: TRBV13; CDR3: ASTTGGVEQY
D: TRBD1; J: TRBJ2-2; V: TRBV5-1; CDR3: ASSPDRVGTGELF
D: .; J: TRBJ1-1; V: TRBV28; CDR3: ASSFMGPEAF